This is a list of T cell receptor beta chains from one sample in a study of cytomegalovirus exposure and HLA in healthy donors. Clones were read by immunoSEQ multiplex PCR, and TCRdb kept only the in-frame ones, dropping some. Of 150,000 to 200,000 clones listed, 60% to 85% are singletons. Sequencing used PBMCs. These receptors all stem from a man in his fifties in good health and CMV-seropositive. CDR3s include the opening cysteine and the closing phenylalanine or tryptophan. D genes are given only for firm matches. Some rows mark clone size as missing; the rest say once, few, many or name a class of expanded clone.

v_call	d_call	clone_size	j_call	cdr3_aa	cdr3_nt
TRBV6-5	TRBD2	once	TRBJ2-5	CASGLAGPYETQYF	TGTGCCAGTGGACTAGCGGGCCCGTATGAGACCCAGTACTTC
TRBV4-3	-	few	TRBJ1-3	CASSQEGGNGNTIYF	TGCGCCAGCAGCCAAGAGGGGGGAAATGGAAACACCATATATTTT
TRBV21-1	-	-	TRBJ1-2	CASSKAGGVRYGYTF	TGTGCCAGCAGCAAAGCTGGGGGGGTCCGCTATGGCTACACCTTC
TRBV9	-	-	TRBJ1-4	CASSLNSGQKNEKLFF	TGTGCCAGCAGCTTAAACAGTGGACAGAAAAATGAAAAACTGTTTTTT
TRBV2	-	-	TRBJ1-6	CASSEESGSYNSPLHF	TGTGCCAGCAGTGAGGAATCAGGGTCATATAATTCACCCCTCCACTTT
TRBV9	-	once	TRBJ1-6	CASSVDSSYNSPLHF	TGTGCCAGCAGCGTTGACTCCAGCTATAATTCACCCCTCCACTTT
TRBV4-3	-	-	TRBJ2-1	CASSQDNFGGGGSEQFF	TGCGCCAGCAGCCAAGATAACTTTGGGGGCGGGGGCAGTGAGCAGTTCTTC
TRBV9	-	-	TRBJ2-1	CASSVAGGTYNEQFF	TGTGCCAGCAGCGTAGCGGGGGGCACATACAATGAGCAGTTCTTC
TRBV27	-	-	TRBJ1-4	CASSPHPSGAHEKLFF	TGTGCCAGCAGTCCCCACCCTTCCGGAGCCCATGAAAAACTGTTTTTT
TRBV11-3	-	-	TRBJ1-1	CASSSDRSTEAFF	TGTGCCAGCAGCTCCGACAGGTCCACTGAAGCTTTCTTT
TRBV9	TRBD1	few	TRBJ1-2	CASSAGQGVPYGYTF	TGTGCCAGCAGCGCAGGACAGGGGGTCCCCTATGGCTACACCTTC
TRBV5-6	-	few	TRBJ1-4	CASSLMIRGALEKLFF	TGTGCCAGCAGCTTGATGATACGGGGGGCCTTAGAAAAACTGTTTTTT
TRBV15	-	-	TRBJ2-6	CATSRDHSGANVLTF	TGTGCCACCAGCAGAGATCACTCTGGGGCCAACGTCCTGACTTTC
TRBV29-1	-	-	TRBJ2-7	CSVLVGSYEQYF	TGCAGCGTTTTGGTAGGGAGCTACGAGCAGTACTTC
TRBV7-2	-	-	TRBJ2-3	CASSYYYPDTQYF	TGTGCCAGCAGCTACTACTACCCAGATACGCAGTATTTT